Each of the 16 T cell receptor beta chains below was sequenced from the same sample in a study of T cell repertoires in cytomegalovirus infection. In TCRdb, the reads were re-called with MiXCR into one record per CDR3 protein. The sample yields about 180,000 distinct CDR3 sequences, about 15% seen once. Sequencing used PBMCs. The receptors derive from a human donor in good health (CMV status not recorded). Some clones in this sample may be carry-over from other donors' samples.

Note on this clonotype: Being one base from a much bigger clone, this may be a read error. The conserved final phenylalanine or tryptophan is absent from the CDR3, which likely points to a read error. CDR3 in DNA: TGTGCCAGCAGCAGCGGGACGGCCTACGAGCAGTACTCC. It encodes CASSSGTAYEQYS. The rearrangement links TRBV11-3 to TRBJ2-7; the match to TRBD2 covers 7 bases. CDR3 length: 13 residues. The V and J ends lost 5 bases and 2 bases, in that order; junction bases with no gene match: 3. CDR1 and CDR2 (germline): SGHNT, YENEEA.

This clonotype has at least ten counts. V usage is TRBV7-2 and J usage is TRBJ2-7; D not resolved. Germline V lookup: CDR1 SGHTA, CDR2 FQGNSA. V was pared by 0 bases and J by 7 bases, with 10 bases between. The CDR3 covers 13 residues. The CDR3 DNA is TGTGCCAGCAGCTTAGCCCTTATGCAGGAGCAGTACTTC. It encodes CASSLALMQEQYF.

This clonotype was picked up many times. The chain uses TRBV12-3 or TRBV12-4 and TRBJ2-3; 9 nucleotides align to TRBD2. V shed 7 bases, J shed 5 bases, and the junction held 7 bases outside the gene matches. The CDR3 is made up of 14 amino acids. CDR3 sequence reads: CASTEGTSLDTQYF. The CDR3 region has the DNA TGTGCCAGCACCGAAGGGACTAGCTTAGATACGCAGTATTTT.

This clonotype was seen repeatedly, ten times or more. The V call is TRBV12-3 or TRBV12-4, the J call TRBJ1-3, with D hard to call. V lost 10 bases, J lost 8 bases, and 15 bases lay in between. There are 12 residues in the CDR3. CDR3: CATCSLPDTIYF. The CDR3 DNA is TGTGCCACCTGTTCCCTCCCCGACACCATATATTTT.

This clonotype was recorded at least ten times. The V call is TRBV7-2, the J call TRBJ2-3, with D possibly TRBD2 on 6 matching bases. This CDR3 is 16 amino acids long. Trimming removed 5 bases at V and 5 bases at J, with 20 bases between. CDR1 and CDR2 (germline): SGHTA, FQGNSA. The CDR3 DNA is TGTGCCAGCAGCCAACAGCGCGGAGGGCCTCAAGATACGCAGTATTTT. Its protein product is CASSQQRGGPQDTQYF.

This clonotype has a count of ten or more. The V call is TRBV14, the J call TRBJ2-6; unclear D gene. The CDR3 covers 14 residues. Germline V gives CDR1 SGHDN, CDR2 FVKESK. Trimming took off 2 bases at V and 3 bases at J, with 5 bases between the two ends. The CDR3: CASSQRVGANVLTF. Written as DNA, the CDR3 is TGTGCCAGCAGCCAACGTGTTGGGGCCAACGTCCTGACTTTC.

The CDR3: CSARGENIQYF. The DNA for the CDR3 is TGCAGTGCTAGAGGCGAAAACATTCAGTACTTC. The rearrangement uses TRBV20-1 and TRBJ2-4; D call uncertain. The CDR3 extends over 11 amino acids. V was cut by 1 base and J by 5 bases, with 3 bases left in between. The germline CDR1 and CDR2 sequences are DFQATT and SNEGSKA (reference sequence).

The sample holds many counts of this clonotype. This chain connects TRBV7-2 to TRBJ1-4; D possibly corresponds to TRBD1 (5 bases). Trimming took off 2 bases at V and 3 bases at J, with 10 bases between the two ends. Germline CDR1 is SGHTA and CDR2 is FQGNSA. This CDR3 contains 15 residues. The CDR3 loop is CASSLRGRPNEKLFF. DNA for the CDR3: TGTGCCAGCAGCTTACGGGGCAGACCTAATGAAAAACTGTTTTTT.

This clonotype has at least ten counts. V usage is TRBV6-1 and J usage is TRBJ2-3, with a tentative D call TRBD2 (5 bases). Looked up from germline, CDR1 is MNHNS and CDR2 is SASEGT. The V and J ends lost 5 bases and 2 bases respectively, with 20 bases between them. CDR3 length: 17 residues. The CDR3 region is CASSIPEERQPTDTQYF. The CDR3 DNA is TGTGCCAGCAGTATCCCGGAGGAGCGACAACCCACAGATACGCAGTATTTT.

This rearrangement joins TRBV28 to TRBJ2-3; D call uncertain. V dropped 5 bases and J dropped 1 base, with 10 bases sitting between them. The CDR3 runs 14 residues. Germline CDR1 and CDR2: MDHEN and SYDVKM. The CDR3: CASSEQRGTDTQYF. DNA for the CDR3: TGTGCCAGCAGTGAACAGAGAGGCACAGATACGCAGTATTTT.

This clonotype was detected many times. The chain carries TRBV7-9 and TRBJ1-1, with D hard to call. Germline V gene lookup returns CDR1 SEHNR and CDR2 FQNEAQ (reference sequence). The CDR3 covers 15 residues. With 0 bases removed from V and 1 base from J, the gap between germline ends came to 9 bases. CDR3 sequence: CASSLARVSNTEAFF. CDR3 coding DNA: TGTGCCAGCAGCTTAGCCCGGGTTTCGAACACTGAAGCTTTCTTT.

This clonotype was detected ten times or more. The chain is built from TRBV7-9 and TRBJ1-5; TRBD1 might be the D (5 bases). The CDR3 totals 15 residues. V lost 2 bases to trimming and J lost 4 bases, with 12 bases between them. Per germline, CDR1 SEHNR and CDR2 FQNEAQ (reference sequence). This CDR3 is CASSLSGSGNQPQHF. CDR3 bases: TGTGCCAGCAGCTTATCAGGGTCGGGGAATCAGCCCCAGCATTTT.

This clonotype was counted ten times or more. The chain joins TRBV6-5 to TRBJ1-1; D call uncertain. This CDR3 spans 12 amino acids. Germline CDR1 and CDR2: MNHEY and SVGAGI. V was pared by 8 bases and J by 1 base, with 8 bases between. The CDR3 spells CASLSPNTEAFF. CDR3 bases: TGTGCCAGCCTGAGTCCGAACACTGAAGCTTTCTTT.

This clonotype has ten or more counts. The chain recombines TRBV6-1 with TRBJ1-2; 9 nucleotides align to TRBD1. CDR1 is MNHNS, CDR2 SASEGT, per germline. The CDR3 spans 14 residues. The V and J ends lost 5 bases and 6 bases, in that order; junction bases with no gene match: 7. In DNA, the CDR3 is TGTGCCAGCAGTCCCCAGACAGGGGGACATGGCTACACCTTC. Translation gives CASSPQTGGHGYTF.

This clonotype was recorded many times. The CDR3 DNA sequence: TGTGCCAGCAGCCCCAGATTGGGCGGAGACTACACAGATACGCAGTATTTT. Translating it yields CASSPRLGGDYTDTQYF. The V and J genes are TRBV6-5 and TRBJ2-3, with D perhaps matching TRBD2 (5 bases). The germline CDR1 and CDR2 sequences are MNHEY and SVGAGI. CDR3 length: 17 residues. The V gene lost 6 bases and the J gene lost 2 bases, with 21 bases spanning the gap.

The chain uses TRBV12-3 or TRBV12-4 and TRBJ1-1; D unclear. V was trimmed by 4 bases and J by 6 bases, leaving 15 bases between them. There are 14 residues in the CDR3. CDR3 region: CASSSGGTFSEAFF. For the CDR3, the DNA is TGTGCCAGCAGTTCTGGTGGAACGTTCTCTGAAGCTTTCTTT.